Presented here are 14 T cell receptor beta chains from one specimen sequenced in a study of identifying expanded T cells in peripheral blood. Clones were read by immunoSEQ multiplex PCR, and TCRdb kept only the in-frame ones, dropping some. The table shows approximately 100,000 clones, with roughly 89% occurring only once. The sample consisted of blood. These receptors came from a person aged 18 to 75 in good health.

This clone turned up a few times. The J gene is TRBJ1-5, the V gene TRBV28; 11 bases map to TRBD1. The V gene's germline CDR1 is MDHEN and CDR2 SYDVKM. J was trimmed by 6 bases and V by 6 bases; bases with no gene match: 1. CDR3 size: 13 residues. The CDR3 region has the DNA TGTGCCAGCAGGGGACAGGGGGGTCAGCCCCAGCATTTT. Encoded protein: CASRGQGGQPQHF.

This chain joins TRBV9 and TRBJ1-3; unclear D gene. The CDR3 covers 14 residues. Deletions cut 0 bases from V and 4 bases from J, with 8 bases between. CDR1 is SGDLS and CDR2 is YYNGEE in the germline V gene. CDR3 loop: CASSVEQRGNTIYF. In nucleotides, the CDR3 is TGTGCCAGCAGCGTAGAGCAGAGAGGAAACACCATATATTTT.

The rearrangement joins TRBV5-6 to TRBJ2-3; D unresolved. Trimming left V 0 bases short and J 2 bases short, with 4 bases between. The CDR3 totals 13 residues. CDR1 SGHDT and CDR2 YYEEEE come from the germline V gene. CDR3 region: CASSLGNTDTQYF. In DNA form, the CDR3 reads TGTGCCAGCAGCTTGGGGAACACAGATACGCAGTATTTT.

This chain links TRBV27 with TRBJ2-7; D call uncertain. V was trimmed by 6 bases and J by 4 bases, leaving 7 bases between them. Germline CDR1 is MNHEY and CDR2 is SMNVEV (reference sequence). This CDR3 spans 11 amino acids. The CDR3 region is CASSDGYEQYF. In nucleotides, the CDR3 is TGTGCCAGCAGCGACGGTTACGAGCAGTACTTC.

This clone was observed once. The rearrangement joins TRBV5-4 to TRBJ1-2; D not resolved. Germline V gene data show CDR1 as SGHNT and CDR2 as YYREEE (reference sequence). The CDR3 length is 13 residues. Trimming shortened V by 0 bases and J by 4 bases, and 7 bases separated the two germline ends. The CDR3 DNA follows: TGTGCCAGCAGCTTGGAGGGCCGCTATGGCTACACCTTC. It translates to CASSLEGRYGYTF.

The J gene is TRBJ1-2, the V gene TRBV2, with D perhaps matching TRBD1 (5 bases). The CDR3 has 16 amino acids. Germline-derived CDR1 and CDR2 are SNHLY and FYNNEI. Between the trimmed V and J ends, which lost 9 bases and 2 bases, there was a span of 22 bases. The CDR3 nucleotides are TGTGCCAGACCCCAGGCACAGGCCAGGGAGAACTATGGCTACACCTTC. Protein product: CARPQAQARENYGYTF.

This rearrangement joins TRBV10-1 to TRBJ2-7; no clear D. V was clipped by 8 bases and J by 0 bases, with 8 bases between them. CDR1 and CDR2 from the germline V gene are WNHNN and SYGVQD (reference sequence). The CDR3 consists of 12 residues. This CDR3 reads CASARSSYEQYF. The CDR3, as DNA: TGCGCCAGCGCCCGGTCCTCCTACGAGCAGTACTTC.

This chain connects TRBV19 to TRBJ1-2; 9 bases align to TRBD1. Germline CDR1 is LNHDA and CDR2 is SQIVND (reference sequence). The ends lost 3 bases at V and 3 bases at J; junction bases unmatched: 8. The CDR3 has 16 residues. CDR3: CASSIGTGSPDYGYTF. The DNA of the CDR3 is TGTGCCAGTAGTATTGGGACAGGGAGTCCTGACTATGGCTACACCTTC.

The chain is built from TRBV25-1 and TRBJ2-7; D unclear. With 4 bases removed from V and 1 base from J, the gap between germline ends came to 5 bases. Germline CDR1 and CDR2: MGHDK and SYGVNS. The CDR3 is made up of 12 amino acids. The CDR3: CASSVTSYEQYF. As DNA, the CDR3 is TGTGCCAGCAGTGTGACGTCCTACGAGCAGTACTTC.

The chain carries TRBV7-2 and TRBJ2-2; no clear D. The ends were cut back, 0 bases at V and 1 base at J, with 3 bases in the middle. CDR1 and CDR2 from the germline V gene are SGHTA and FQGNSA. The CDR3 spans 14 residues. The CDR3 coding sequence is TGTGCCAGCAGCTTAGCACAGAACACCGGGGAGCTGTTTTTT. Translated: CASSLAQNTGELFF.

The chain employs TRBV9 and TRBJ2-3; tentative D call: TRBD1 (6 bases). V lost 0 bases, J lost 1 base, and 9 bases lay in between. Germline CDR1 and CDR2: SGDLS and YYNGEE. CDR3 length: 15 residues. CDR3: CASSVDAGGTDTQYF. CDR3 coding DNA: TGTGCCAGCAGCGTAGATGCAGGGGGCACAGATACGCAGTATTTT.

This clone has only a few counts. This rearrangement joins TRBV6-4 to TRBJ2-5; 7 bases line up with TRBD2. CDR3 length: 15 amino acids. Germline V gene lookup returns CDR1 MRHNA and CDR2 SNTAGT. The trim removed 5 bases at V and 1 base at J, leaving 7 bases unmatched. The CDR3 here is CASSPNGGTQETQYF. The CDR3 region has the DNA TGTGCCAGCAGTCCCAACGGGGGGACCCAAGAGACCCAGTACTTC.

The V and J genes are TRBV6-6 and TRBJ1-1; the D is unclear. Germline loops: CDR1 MNHNY, CDR2 SVGAGI (reference sequence). Between the trimmed V and J ends, which lost 2 bases and 0 bases, there was a span of 1 base. The CDR3 consists of 12 residues. CDR3 sequence: CASSYLNTEAFF. DNA of the CDR3: TGTGCCAGCAGTTACCTGAACACTGAAGCTTTCTTT.

This chain uses TRBV4-3 with TRBJ1-3, with a weak D call TRBD1 (6 bases). Trimming left V 4 bases short and J 1 base short, with 14 bases between. Germline CDR1 reads LGHNA; CDR2 reads YSLEER. The CDR3 sequence is 16 residues long. The CDR3 sequence: CASSRDTEGSGNTIYF. CDR3 bases: TGCGCCAGCAGCCGGGACACCGAGGGATCTGGAAACACCATATATTTT.